This TCR beta chain was found in a study of chemoradiotherapy in HPV16-positive cancers (dated by TCRdb to 2021 to 2024). At the level of the whole study: Candidate HPV-specific T-cell clones and common TCR motifs were defined through functional T-cell assays on cells from a couple of HPV16-positive patients. Whether T-cell immunity against the HPV oncoproteins E6 and E7 changes during chemoradiotherapy and whether survival is affected by this immunity were examined in the study. TCR repertoires from over 75 patients with HPV-related cancers were then used to track the candidate HPV-specific TCRs and motifs. What the research found in general, with its limitations: Improved recurrence-free survival in HPV16-positive patients was associated with expansion of HPV-responsive T cells during chemoradiotherapy. Expansion of candidate HPV-specific clones and E7-related TCR motifs was observed in the tumor microenvironment during treatment, whereas no such expansion was observed for non-HPV-specific T cells. Only a couple of HPV16-positive patients were used to derive the functional definition of HPV-specific T cells, and the survival association was reported for HPV16-positive patients.

Because repertoires were sampled repeatedly during chemoradiotherapy, clonal expansion in the tumor microenvironment could be followed. The CDR3 holds 15 amino acids from the cysteine to the phenylalanine. The retained sequence is limited to the CDR3, 45 bases, with the frame set at the first base. V loses 5 bases at its end and J loses 3 bases; junction bases beyond the gene matches: 9. CDR1 KGHSH and CDR2 LQKENI were looked up in the germline V gene. With respect to this clone: Its specific antigen is unknown. No base quality values were provided; no much bigger clone lies one nucleotide off.

Libraries were prepared through the immunoSEQ multiplex PCR assay. The source is immuneACCESS, and TCRdb retained only in-frame sequences with V and J called. Part of the clones is not carried over; for the studies checked, unresolved V genes explain less than half of this, and the remainder is unexplained. The sample table lists about 19,000 clones, 75% to 90% of them with a count of one. The ten biggest clones cover 3.7% of the sample. Rearrangement joined TRBV18 to TRBJ1-1; 7 bases in between match TRBD1. This material consisted of blood, taken from a patient who underwent chemoradiotherapy. The TCR originated in a human donor with HPV-associated anogenital cancer. CDR3 sequence: CASSIRGGDDTEAFF. Here is the DNA: TGTGCCAGCTCAATCAGAGGGGGCGACGACACTGAAGCTTTCTTT.